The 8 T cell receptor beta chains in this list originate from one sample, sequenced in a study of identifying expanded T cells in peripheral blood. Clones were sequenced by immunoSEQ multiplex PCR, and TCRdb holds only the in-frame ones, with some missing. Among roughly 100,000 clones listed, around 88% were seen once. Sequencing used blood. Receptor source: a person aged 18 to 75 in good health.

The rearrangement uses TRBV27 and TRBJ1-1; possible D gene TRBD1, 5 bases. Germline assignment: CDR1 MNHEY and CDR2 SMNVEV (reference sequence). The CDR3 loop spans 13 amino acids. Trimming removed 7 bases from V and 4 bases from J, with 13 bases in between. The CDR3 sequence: CASTRMGLTEAFF. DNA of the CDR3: TGTGCCAGCACCAGGATGGGACTCACTGAAGCTTTCTTT.

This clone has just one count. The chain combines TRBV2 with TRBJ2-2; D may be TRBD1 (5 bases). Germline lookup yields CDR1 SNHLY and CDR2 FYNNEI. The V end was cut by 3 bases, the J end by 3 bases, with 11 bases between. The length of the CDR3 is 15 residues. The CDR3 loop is CASSDGRADTGELFF. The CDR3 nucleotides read TGTGCCAGCAGTGATGGCAGGGCAGACACCGGGGAGCTGTTTTTT.

CDR3 loop: CASSEGPTEAFF. The CDR3 nucleotides read TGTGCCAGTAGCGAGGGACCCACTGAAGCTTTCTTT. V is TRBV19 and J is TRBJ1-1, with D possibly matching TRBD1 (5 bases). The CDR3 length is 12 residues. V was pared by 6 bases and J by 4 bases, with 9 bases between. Looked up from germline, CDR1 is LNHDA and CDR2 is SQIVND (reference sequence).

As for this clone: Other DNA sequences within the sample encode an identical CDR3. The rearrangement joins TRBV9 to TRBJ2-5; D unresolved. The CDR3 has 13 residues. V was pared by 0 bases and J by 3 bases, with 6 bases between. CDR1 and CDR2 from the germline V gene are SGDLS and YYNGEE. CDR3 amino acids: CASSVGTEETQYF. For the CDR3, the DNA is TGTGCCAGCAGCGTAGGAACAGAAGAGACCCAGTACTTC. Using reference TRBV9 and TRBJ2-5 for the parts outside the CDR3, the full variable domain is DSGVTQTPKHLITATGQRVTLRCSPRSGDLSVYWYQQSLDQGLQFLIQYYNGEERAKGNILERFSAQQFPDLHSELNLSSLELGDSALYFCASSVGTEETQYFGPGTRLLVL.

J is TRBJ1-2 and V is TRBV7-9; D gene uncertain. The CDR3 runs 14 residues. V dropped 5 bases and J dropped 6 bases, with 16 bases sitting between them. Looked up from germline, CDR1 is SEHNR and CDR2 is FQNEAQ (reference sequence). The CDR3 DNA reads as TGTGCCAGCAGCATACCGGGCCCCGAAGATGGCTACACCTTC. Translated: CASSIPGPEDGYTF.

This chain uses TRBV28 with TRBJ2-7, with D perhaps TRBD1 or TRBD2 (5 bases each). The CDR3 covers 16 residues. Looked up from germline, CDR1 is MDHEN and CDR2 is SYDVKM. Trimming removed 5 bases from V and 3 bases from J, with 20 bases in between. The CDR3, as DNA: TGTGCCAGCAGTGCCAGGGTGACCGAGGGGTTCTACGAGCAGTACTTC. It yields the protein CASSARVTEGFYEQYF.

The CDR3 nucleotides read TGCGCCAGCAGCCAAGATGAGCCCAGGGTGGAGACCCAGTACTTC. This translates into CASSQDEPRVETQYF. This chain joins TRBV4-1 and TRBJ2-5; D is perhaps TRBD1 (5 bases). Deletions cut 0 bases from V and 5 bases from J, with 13 bases between. Per germline, CDR1 MGHRA and CDR2 YSYEKL. The CDR3 is 15 residues long.

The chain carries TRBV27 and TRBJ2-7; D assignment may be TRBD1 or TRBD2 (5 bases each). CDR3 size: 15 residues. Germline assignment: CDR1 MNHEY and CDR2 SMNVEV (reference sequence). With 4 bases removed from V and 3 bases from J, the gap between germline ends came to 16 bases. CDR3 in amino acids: CASSSSGANHYEQYF. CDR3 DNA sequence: TGTGCCAGCAGTTCATCCGGGGCCAACCACTACGAGCAGTACTTC.